These T cell receptor beta chains were read from a single sample in a study of Tregs in tolerant kidney transplant recipients. TCRdb keeps only in-frame clones here, not all; method: immunoSEQ multiplex PCR. The data hold just under 65,000 clones, with 98% observed a single time. Sequenced material: Tregs from blood, taken before the transplant. These receptor sequences come from a human donor who received a combined kidney and bone marrow transplant. Both conserved end residues are part of each CDR3. Each record gives: clone size, D gene, V gene, J gene, CDR3 protein, CDR3 DNA. D genes are given only for firm matches. The listing skips clone size in some rows; elsewhere it reads once, few, many or a size class.

-	-	TRBV4-3	TRBJ2-1	CASSQEGGNEQFF	TGCGCCAGCAGCCAAGAGGGGGGAAATGAGCAGTTCTTC
-	-	TRBV2	TRBJ1-5	CASSEQGSNQPQHF	TGTGCCAGCAGTGAACAGGGAAGCAATCAGCCCCAGCATTTT
-	-	TRBV7-2	TRBJ1-1	CASSLQGRAGTEAFF	TGTGCCAGCAGCTTACAGGGGAGGGCGGGCACTGAAGCTTTCTTT
-	-	TRBV7-2	TRBJ2-7	CASTQEGGSYEQYF	TGTGCCAGCACCCAGGAGGGTGGCTCCTACGAGCAGTACTTC
-	TRBD1	TRBV27	TRBJ1-2	CASGSWTGKLYGYTF	TGTGCCAGCGGGTCTTGGACAGGGAAGCTCTATGGCTACACCTTC
-	TRBD1	TRBV5-1	TRBJ1-2	CASREQGNYGYTF	TGCGCCAGCAGAGAACAGGGGAACTATGGCTACACCTTC
-	TRBD2	TRBV7-3	TRBJ2-6	CASSSLFSTSGGYSGANVLTF	TGTGCCAGCAGCTCCCTTTTCTCGACTAGCGGGGGATACTCTGGGGCCAACGTCCTGACTTTC
-	TRBD1	TRBV19	TRBJ1-1	CASRDRTPNTEAFF	TGTGCCAGCAGGGACAGAACTCCGAACACTGAAGCTTTCTTT
-	TRBD2	TRBV4-2	TRBJ2-1	CASSQDFLAGGNEQFF	TGTGCCAGCAGCCAAGATTTCCTAGCGGGAGGGAATGAGCAGTTCTTC
-	-	TRBV9	TRBJ1-4	CASSVGQNNEKLFF	TGTGCCAGCAGCGTAGGTCAGAATAATGAAAAACTGTTTTTT
-	-	TRBV5-1	TRBJ1-1	CASSLETGLEAFF	TGCGCCAGCAGCTTGGAGACTGGACTAGAAGCTTTCTTT
-	TRBD1	TRBV19	TRBJ1-2	CASSTRDSYGYTF	TGTGCCAGTAGTACGCGGGACAGCTATGGCTACACCTTC
-	TRBD1	TRBV11-3	TRBJ2-7	CASSRGLYEQYF	TGTGCCAGCAGCAGGGGGCTATACGAGCAGTACTTC
-	-	TRBV29-1	TRBJ2-7	CSFSGGPSYEQYF	TGCAGCTTCTCAGGGGGGCCTTCCTACGAGCAGTACTTC
-	TRBD2	TRBV18	TRBJ2-2	CASSPLGGRTGELFF	TGTGCCAGCTCACCACTAGGCGGGAGAACCGGGGAGCTGTTTTTT
-	TRBD2	TRBV5-1	TRBJ2-3	CASSRLAGVTDTQYF	TGCGCCAGCAGCCGCCTAGCGGGGGTCACAGATACGCAGTATTTT
-	-	TRBV7-2	TRBJ2-7	CASSGSGTTYEQYF	TGTGCCAGCAGCGGATCCGGGACAACTTACGAGCAGTACTTC
once	TRBD2	TRBV4-2	TRBJ2-1	CASSRHTSGRRGEQFF	TGTGCCAGCAGCCGGCACACTAGCGGGAGGCGGGGTGAGCAGTTCTTC
-	-	TRBV7-8	TRBJ2-5	CASSPRTGQETQYF	TGTGCCAGCAGCCCACGGACTGGTCAAGAGACCCAGTACTTC
-	-	TRBV4-2	TRBJ1-1	CASSQNPTVSTEAFF	TGTGCCAGCAGCCAAAACCCGACAGTGAGCACTGAAGCTTTCTTT
-	TRBD1	TRBV28	TRBJ1-2	CASEDRVGNGYTF	TGTGCCAGCGAGGACAGGGTGGGAAATGGCTACACCTTC
-	TRBD1	TRBV2	TRBJ1-2	CASSPNRQGNGYTF	TGTGCCAGCAGTCCAAATAGACAGGGGAATGGCTACACCTTC
once	-	TRBV2	TRBJ1-3	CASSSQGSGNTIYF	TGTGCCAGCAGTAGTCAGGGGTCTGGAAACACCATATATTTT
-	-	TRBV6-5	TRBJ1-1	CASSTGGSGNTEAFF	TGTGCCAGCAGTACGGGGGGCAGTGGAAACACTGAAGCTTTCTTT
-	-	TRBV5-1	TRBJ1-2	CASSLLGGMDGYTF	TGCGCCAGCAGCTTGCTAGGAGGGATGGATGGCTACACCTTC
-	-	TRBV11-2	TRBJ2-7	CASRGGTGWVYEQYF	TGTGCCAGCAGGGGGGGGACAGGATGGGTATACGAGCAGTACTTC
-	-	TRBV29-1	TRBJ2-7	CSYSQGFDEQYF	TGCAGCTATAGTCAGGGGTTCGACGAGCAGTACTTC
-	-	TRBV7-2	TRBJ1-3	CASSLAAGAGVGTIYF	TGTGCCAGCAGCTTAGCGGCGGGGGCGGGAGTCGGCACCATATATTTT
-	-	TRBV30	TRBJ1-6	CAWRSRNSPLHF	TGTGCCTGGAGAAGCAGGAATTCACCCCTCCACTTT
-	TRBD1	TRBV2	TRBJ2-2	CASSVVGTANTGELFF	TGTGCCAGCAGTGTTGTTGGGACAGCAAACACCGGGGAGCTGTTTTTT
-	-	TRBV7-2	TRBJ1-2	CASSLAGKGGGGYTF	TGTGCCAGCAGCTTAGCAGGGAAGGGAGGTGGAGGCTACACCTTC
-	TRBD2	TRBV15	TRBJ2-1	CATSVLISSSGSSYNEQFF	TGTGCCACCAGCGTCCTAATCTCGTCTAGCGGGAGCTCCTACAATGAGCAGTTCTTC
-	TRBD1	TRBV6-1	TRBJ2-7	CASTTGQGAYEQYF	TGTGCCAGCACAACAGGACAGGGGGCCTACGAGCAGTACTTC
-	-	TRBV6-6	TRBJ2-2	CASTTTRFTGELFF	TGTGCCAGCACCACTACGCGGTTCACCGGGGAGCTGTTTTTT
-	-	TRBV6-6	TRBJ1-2	CASRRQRYGYTF	TGTGCCAGCAGACGACAGCGCTATGGCTACACCTTC
-	TRBD1	TRBV27	TRBJ2-1	CASRRGQIYNEQFF	TGTGCCAGCAGGAGGGGACAGATCTACAATGAGCAGTTCTTC
once	-	TRBV10-3	TRBJ2-1	CATRDYNEQFF	TGTGCCACTAGAGACTACAATGAGCAGTTCTTC
once	TRBD1	TRBV19	TRBJ2-2	CASSNGQAYTGELFF	TGTGCCAGTAGTAACGGACAGGCCTACACCGGGGAGCTGTTTTTT
-	-	TRBV4-1	TRBJ2-7	CASSQEFVGSYEQYF	TGCGCCAGCAGCCAAGAGTTCGTAGGGAGCTACGAGCAGTACTTC
once	-	TRBV7-9	TRBJ2-1	CASSTQARRHEQFF	TGTGCCAGCAGCACTCAGGCGAGGAGGCATGAGCAGTTCTTC
-	-	TRBV6-5	TRBJ2-7	CASSSRLTSYEQYF	TGTGCCAGCAGTTCTCGACTAACCTCCTACGAGCAGTACTTC
-	TRBD1	TRBV7-2	TRBJ2-5	CASSFRDRGETQYF	TGTGCCAGCAGCTTCCGGGACAGGGGAGAGACCCAGTACTTC
-	TRBD1	TRBV5-5	TRBJ2-1	CASSSFWTGRNEQFF	TGTGCCAGCAGCTCTTTCTGGACAGGGAGGAATGAGCAGTTCTTC
-	-	TRBV7-2	TRBJ2-3	CASSLLARTDTQYF	TGTGCCAGCAGCTTACTGGCACGAACAGATACGCAGTATTTT
-	-	TRBV30	TRBJ1-2	CAWSRGWSNYGYTF	TGTGCCTGGAGCCGAGGTTGGAGTAACTATGGCTACACCTTC
once	-	TRBV7-2	TRBJ1-1	CASSLLAGVGTEAFF	TGTGCCAGCAGCTTACTCGCGGGGGTAGGCACTGAAGCTTTCTTT
-	-	TRBV5-5	TRBJ2-4	CASSFTLATKNIQYF	TGTGCCAGCAGTTTTACCCTAGCGACCAAAAACATTCAGTACTTC
-	TRBD2	TRBV29-1	TRBJ2-7	CSVVLLAGKQYF	TGCAGCGTTGTCCTCCTAGCGGGAAAGCAGTACTTC
-	TRBD1	TRBV5-1	TRBJ2-1	CASSSFPGTGVFNEQFF	TGCGCCAGCAGCTCTTTTCCCGGGACAGGCGTCTTCAATGAGCAGTTCTTC
-	TRBD1	TRBV5-1	TRBJ1-6	CASSLWGTGGSPLHF	TGCGCCAGCAGCTTGTGGGGGACAGGGGGCTCACCCCTCCACTTT
-	-	TRBV4-2	TRBJ1-5	CASSLRGRYNQPQHF	TGTGCCAGCAGCCTTAGAGGTCGATACAATCAGCCCCAGCATTTT
-	-	TRBV5-1	TRBJ2-7	CASSFLGYSYEQYF	TGCGCCAGCAGCTTTTTGGGCTACTCCTACGAGCAGTACTTC
-	TRBD1	TRBV27	TRBJ2-3	CASRLQGTDTQYF	TGTGCCAGCAGATTACAGGGGACAGATACGCAGTATTTT